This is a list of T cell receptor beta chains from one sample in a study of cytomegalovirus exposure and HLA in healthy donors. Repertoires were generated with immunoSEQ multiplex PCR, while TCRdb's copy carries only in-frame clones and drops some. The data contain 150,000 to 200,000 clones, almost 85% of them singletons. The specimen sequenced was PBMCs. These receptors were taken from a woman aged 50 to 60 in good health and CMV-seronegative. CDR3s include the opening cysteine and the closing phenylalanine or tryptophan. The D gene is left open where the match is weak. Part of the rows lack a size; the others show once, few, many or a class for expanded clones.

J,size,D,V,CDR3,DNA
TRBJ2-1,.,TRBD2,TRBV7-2,CASSLASSGGISSYNEQFF,TGTGCCAGCAGCTTAGCGTCTAGCGGGGGGATCAGCTCCTACAATGAGCAGTTCTTC
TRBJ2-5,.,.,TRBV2,CASSGGSVVQETQYF,TGTGCCAGCAGCGGAGGCAGCGTCGTCCAAGAGACCCAGTACTTC
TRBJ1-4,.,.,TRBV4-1,CASSQVAANEKLFF,TGCGCCAGCAGCCAAGTGGCAGCTAATGAAAAACTGTTTTTT
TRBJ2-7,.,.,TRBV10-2,CASSEVYRPAYEQYF,TGCGCCAGCAGTGAGGTTTACCGTCCGGCCTACGAGCAGTACTTC
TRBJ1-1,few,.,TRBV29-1,CSVGGEAFF,TGCAGCGTTGGCGGGGAAGCTTTCTTT
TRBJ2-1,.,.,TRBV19,CASSIVVGTYNEQFF,TGTGCCAGTAGTATAGTTGTGGGCACCTACAATGAGCAGTTCTTC
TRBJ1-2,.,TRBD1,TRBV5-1,CASSLRTGPDYGYTF,TGCGCCAGCAGCCTACGGACAGGGCCGGACTATGGCTACACCTTC
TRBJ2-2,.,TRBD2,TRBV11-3,CASSRGTSGTGELFF,TGTGCCAGCAGCCGCGGGACTAGCGGCACCGGGGAGCTGTTTTTT
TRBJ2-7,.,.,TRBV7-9,CASSFIDPPYEQYF,TGTGCCAGCAGCTTTATAGATCCTCCCTACGAGCAGTACTTC
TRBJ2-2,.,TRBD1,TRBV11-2,CASSLSDRGDTGELFF,TGTGCCAGCAGCTTATCGGACAGGGGAGACACCGGGGAGCTGTTTTTT
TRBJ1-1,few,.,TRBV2,CASSGQMNTEAFF,TGTGCCAGCTCAGGACAGATGAACACTGAAGCTTTCTTT
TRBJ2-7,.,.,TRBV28,CASILQGGTYEQYF,TGTGCCAGCATCCTCCAAGGGGGTACCTACGAGCAGTACTTC
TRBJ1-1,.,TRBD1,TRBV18,CASSDEQGLLTEAFF,TGTGCCAGCTCAGACGAACAGGGGCTCTTGACTGAAGCTTTCTTT
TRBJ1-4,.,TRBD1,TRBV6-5,CASSTGAAIEKLFF,TGTGCCAGCAGTACAGGGGCCGCTATTGAAAAACTGTTTTTT
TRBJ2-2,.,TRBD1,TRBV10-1,CASSSTGGETGELFF,TGCGCCAGCAGTTCTACAGGGGGAGAAACCGGGGAGCTGTTTTTT
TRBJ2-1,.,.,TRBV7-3,CASSPNRASILYNEQFF,TGTGCCAGCAGCCCTAATCGGGCTAGCATTCTTTACAATGAGCAGTTCTTC
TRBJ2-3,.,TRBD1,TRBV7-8,CASSHGQESHTQYF,TGTGCCAGCAGCCATGGACAGGAGAGCCATACGCAGTATTTT
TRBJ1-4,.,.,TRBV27,CASAQDSLATNEKLFF,TGTGCCAGCGCTCAGGACAGTCTTGCAACTAATGAAAAACTGTTTTTT
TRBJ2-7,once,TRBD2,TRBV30,CAWSVLARTSGATYEQYF,TGTGCCTGGAGTGTACTGGCTCGTACTAGCGGGGCCACCTACGAGCAGTACTTC
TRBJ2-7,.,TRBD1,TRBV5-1,CASSPVRDRVREQYF,TGCGCCAGCAGCCCAGTCCGGGACAGGGTTCGCGAGCAGTACTTC
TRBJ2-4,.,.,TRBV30,CAWSGSRIVAKNTQYF,TGTGCCTGGAGTGGGAGCCGAATAGTAGCCAAAAACACTCAGTACTTC